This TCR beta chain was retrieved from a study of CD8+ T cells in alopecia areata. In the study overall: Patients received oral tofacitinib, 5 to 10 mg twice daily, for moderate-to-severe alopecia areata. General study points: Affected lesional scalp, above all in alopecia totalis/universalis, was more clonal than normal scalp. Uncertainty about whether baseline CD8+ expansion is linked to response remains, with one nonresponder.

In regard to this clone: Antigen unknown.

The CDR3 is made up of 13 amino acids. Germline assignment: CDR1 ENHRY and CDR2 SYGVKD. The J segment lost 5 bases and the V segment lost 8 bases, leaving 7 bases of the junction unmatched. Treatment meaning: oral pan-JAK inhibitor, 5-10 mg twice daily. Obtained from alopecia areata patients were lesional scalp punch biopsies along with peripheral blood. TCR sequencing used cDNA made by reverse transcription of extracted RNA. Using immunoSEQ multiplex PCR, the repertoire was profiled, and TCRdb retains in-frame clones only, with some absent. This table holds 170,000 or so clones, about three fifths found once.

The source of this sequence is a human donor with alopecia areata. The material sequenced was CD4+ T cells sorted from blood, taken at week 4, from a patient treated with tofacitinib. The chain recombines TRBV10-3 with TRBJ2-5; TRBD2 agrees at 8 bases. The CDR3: CAIAGGPTETQYF. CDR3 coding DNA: TGTGCCATCGCGGGGGGACCCACGGAGACCCAGTACTTC.